The sample holds many counts of the clone carrying this T cell receptor (beta chain). This specimen belongs to a study of response to subunit inactivated influenza vaccine. Each CDR3 protein is one row after TCRdb ran MiXCR on the RT-PCR reads. The table shows approximately 700,000 distinct CDR3 sequences, with roughly 14% occurring only once. This TCR was recovered from a man aged 45-65 years who received an inactivated influenza vaccine. The sequencing here drew on PBMCs from blood, taken approximately 13 days after vaccination.

CDR3 DNA: TGTGCCAGCAGCTTAGGGCAGTGGAATGAGCAGTTCTTC. Its translation is CASSLGQWNEQFF. The rearrangement uses TRBV7-9 and TRBJ2-1, with unresolved D. V was pared by 1 base and J by 7 bases, with 8 bases between. Germline V gene data show CDR1 as SEHNR and CDR2 as FQNEAQ (reference sequence). CDR3 length: 13 amino acids. The whole variable domain, filled in from reference TRBV7-9 and TRBJ2-1, reads DTGVSQNPRHKITKRGQNVTFRCDPISEHNRLYWYRQTLGQGPEFLTYFQNEAQLEKSRLLSDRFSAERPKGSFSTLEIQRTEQGDSAMYLCASSLGQWNEQFFGPGTRLTVL.